The 14 T cell receptor beta chains presented below share a single source sample, sequenced in a study of Ad26.COV2.S vaccination and SARS-CoV-2 variants. Treatment here: some 20 received Ad26.COV2.S at low or high dose, single or two shots; roughly five received placebo; per-sample allocation not given. All samples were drawn on day 63, counting from the first vaccine or placebo injection. Some clones are missing from TCRdb's copy, which holds only in-frame ones; the method was immunoSEQ multiplex PCR. The table lists 300,000 to 400,000 clones, around 87% of them singletons. Sequencing used peripheral blood, obtained in a trial of Ad26.COV2.S vaccine versus placebo. These receptors were obtained from a person aged 18-65 years who received the Ad26.COV2.S COVID-19 vaccine or a placebo.

CDR3: CASRDFKTNEQYF. CDR3 coding DNA: TGTGCCAGCAGGGACTTTAAGACCAACGAGCAGTACTTC. The rearrangement uses TRBV3-1 (or the pseudogene TRBV3-2) and TRBJ2-7; D possibly corresponds to TRBD2 (5 bases). V lost 6 bases and J lost 5, with 14 bases in between. CDR1 and CDR2 (germline): LGHDT, YNNKEL (reference sequence). CDR3 length: 13 residues.

The chain recombines TRBV13 with TRBJ2-7, with D tentatively TRBD2 (7 bases). From germline, CDR1 is PRHDT and CDR2 FYEKMQ (reference sequence). The CDR3 contains 16 residues. Trimming cost V 5 bases and J 3 bases, with 20 bases left between them. The CDR3 is CASSPFRGAQNYEQYF. CDR3 nucleotide sequence: TGTGCCAGCAGCCCCTTTCGGGGGGCCCAAAACTACGAGCAGTACTTC.

The chain is built from TRBV30 and TRBJ1-1, with 7 bases lining up with TRBD1. Germline V gives CDR1 GTSNPN, CDR2 SVGIG (reference sequence). The trim removed 5 bases at V and 6 bases at J, leaving 9 bases unmatched. This CDR3 comprises 13 residues. The CDR3: CAWSGTEFAEAFF. The CDR3 DNA reads TGTGCCTGGTCCGGGACAGAATTTGCTGAAGCTTTCTTT.

CDR3 sequence (DNA): TGTGCCAGCAGCGAGTCAGGGGTCTTCCAGCCCCAGCATTTT. This translates into CASSESGVFQPQHF. This chain links TRBV6-5 with TRBJ1-5; D is possibly TRBD1 (6 bases). V lost 6 bases and J 7 bases, leaving 16 bases between the germline ends. Looked up from germline, CDR1 is MNHEY and CDR2 is SVGAGI. The CDR3 spans 14 residues.

The chain uses TRBV6-5 and TRBJ1-5; possible D gene TRBD1, 6 bases. Germline V lookup: CDR1 MNHEY, CDR2 SVGAGI. This CDR3 has 15 amino acids. Deletions cut 7 bases from V and 2 bases from J, with 15 bases between. DNA for the CDR3: TGTGCCAGCACCCCTCGGGGGCTTGGCAATCAGCCCCAGCATTTT. Amino acid sequence: CASTPRGLGNQPQHF.

This chain connects TRBV7-3 to TRBJ2-3; 9 bases are a match to TRBD1. Trimming at V came to 2 bases and at J to 4 bases, leaving 4 bases not matched to a gene. Germline V lookup: CDR1 SGHTA, CDR2 FQGTGA. CDR3 size: 15 residues. Written as DNA, the CDR3 is TGTGCCAGCAGCTTAGAGGACAGGGGCGCAGATACGCAGTATTTT. It specifies CASSLEDRGADTQYF.

The rearrangement joins TRBV7-9 to TRBJ1-5; 10 positions agree with TRBD1. This CDR3 region has 19 residues. The V gene end was trimmed by 4 bases and the J gene end by 0 bases; junction bases not matched to a gene: 12. Germline CDR1 reads SEHNR; CDR2 reads FQNEAQ (reference sequence). CDR3 sequence (DNA): TGTGCCAGCAGCTCCAACCTGGGGACAGGGGCCCATAGCAATCAGCCCCAGCATTTT. This encodes CASSSNLGTGAHSNQPQHF.

The rearrangement links TRBV14 to TRBJ2-5, with a weak D call TRBD1 (6 bases). Germline V lookup: CDR1 SGHDN, CDR2 FVKESK. The CDR3 contains 14 residues. The V and J ends lost 5 bases and 4 bases respectively, with 14 bases between them. In nucleotides, the CDR3 is TGTGCCAGCAGCTCCCGCGGCAGGGGAGAGACCCAGTACTTC. It yields the protein CASSSRGRGETQYF.

This sequence joins TRBV6-6 and TRBJ1-4; unclear D gene. This CDR3 region has 12 residues. V was trimmed by 2 bases and J by 8 bases, leaving 6 bases between them. Germline assignment: CDR1 MNHNY and CDR2 SVGAGI (reference sequence). The CDR3: CASSYTAEKLFF. The CDR3 DNA is TGTGCCAGCAGTTACACGGCGGAAAAACTGTTTTTT.

Here the CDR3 reads CASSEGQGTYEQYF. The CDR3 DNA reads as TGTGCCAGCAGCGAGGGACAGGGTACGTACGAGCAGTACTTC. The V gene is TRBV9, the J gene TRBJ2-7, with TRBD1 identical over 9 bases. The length of the CDR3 is 14 residues. Germline V gene lookup returns CDR1 SGDLS and CDR2 YYNGEE. Germline trimming cut 3 bases from V and 4 bases from J; bases unmatched to any gene: 5.

This chain joins TRBV27 and TRBJ1-4; D remains unclear. CDR3 length equals 13 residues. Germline-derived CDR1 and CDR2 are MNHEY and SMNVEV (reference sequence). V lost 5 bases and J lost 6, with 10 bases in between. The CDR3 DNA reads TGTGCCAGCAGTCCCCGGACTGATGAAAAACTGTTTTTT. Amino acid sequence: CASSPRTDEKLFF.

CDR3 residues: CASSLVGPLHF. The CDR3 DNA reads as TGTGCCAGCAGTTTAGTAGGACCCCTCCACTTT. V and J are TRBV12-3 or TRBV12-4 and TRBJ1-6; unclear D gene. The CDR3 runs 11 residues. Trimming removed 1 base at V and 12 bases at J, with 4 bases between.

The CDR3 region is CASRGGGSSYEQYF. The DNA of the CDR3 is TGTGCCAGCAGGGGAGGGGGTAGCTCCTACGAGCAGTACTTC. The chain uses TRBV7-9 and TRBJ2-7; a weak D match, TRBD2 (7 bases). Trimming removed 6 bases at V and 0 bases at J, with 12 bases between. The CDR3 has 14 residues. CDR1 is SEHNR and CDR2 is FQNEAQ in the germline V gene (reference sequence).

The chain links TRBV14 to TRBJ2-7; 7 bases map to TRBD2. The length of the CDR3 is 16 residues. The germline V gene encodes CDR1 SGHDN and CDR2 FVKESK. V was pared by 0 bases and J by 4 bases, with 9 bases of the junction left unmatched. CDR3 loop: CASSQDVRTRRYEQYF. The CDR3 region has the DNA TGTGCCAGCAGCCAAGATGTCAGGACTAGACGATACGAGCAGTACTTC. Combining the CDR3 with reference TRBV14 and TRBJ2-7 gives the whole variable domain EAGVTQFPSHSVIEKGQTVTLRCDPISGHDNLYWYRRVMGKEIKFLLHFVKESKQDESGMPNNRFLAERTGGTYSTLKVQPAELEDSGVYFCASSQDVRTRRYEQYFGPGTRLTVT.